Reported below is one T cell receptor (beta chain). The antigen is unknown. The read terminates 3 residues before the CDR3 end, so the remaining end is supplied by the germline J gene. The method was immunoSEQ multiplex PCR; TCRdb's version includes in-frame clones alone and lacks a portion of them. The table lists some 25,000 clones. This sample was included in a study of Tregs in tolerant kidney transplant recipients. Regarding the study as a whole: In tolerant patients, donor-specific Tregs outgrew total Tregs, suggesting antigen-driven expansion. Nucleotide sequences could not be compared across some patients' samples due to primer changes.

Germline values: CDR1 SGHDT, CDR2 YYEEEE. The CDR3 contains 14 residues. Trimming took off 4 bases at V and 3 bases at J, with 13 bases between the two ends. The nonmyeloablative bone marrow transplants came from related graft donors, with transient mixed chimerism. Unstimulated regulatory T cells (CD4+CD25+CD127-), CD4+CD25- non-regulatory cells, CD4 and CD8 cells were FACS-sorted from thawed PBMCs. The source of this sequence is a human patient who received a combined kidney and bone marrow transplant. Some T cells may be supplied by the graft donor. The chain combines TRBV5-6 with TRBJ1-2; D is ambiguous. This sample comprised CD4+ T cells from blood (PBMCs), obtained 6 months after the transplant. CDR3 amino acids: CASSSTQAYYGYTF. The sequenced CDR3 bases are TGTGCCAGCAGCAGCACTCAGGCTTACTATGGC.